Listed below are T cell receptor beta chains from one sample, sequenced in a study of T-cell memory formation after mild COVID-19. TCRdb processed the 5' RACE reads anew with MiXCR; each CDR3 protein has one entry. In the table there are 400,000 or so distinct CDR3 sequences, about 19% of which are singletons. Sequencing was carried out using PBMCs or a T cell subset sorted from them (not recorded which). The receptors shown here come from an adult woman who had mild COVID-19 (a few samples of this study predate the infection). Cell type and time point are not known. Both conserved end residues are part of each CDR3. The D gene is left open where the match is weak. Where a row states a size, it is once, few, many or the class of an expanded clone; other rows omit it.

TRBJ2-3,TRBV20-1,many,TRBD2,TGCAGTGCTAGAGATCTCCTCCGGCGGGAGGTCACAGATACGCAGTATTTT,CSARDLLRREVTDTQYF
TRBJ1-2,TRBV29-1,NA,NA,TGCAGCGTTCTCCGGGACTATGGCTACACCTTC,CSVLRDYGYTF
TRBJ1-5,TRBV7-2,few,NA,TGTGCCAGCAGCGCCGACAGGAATAATCAGCCCCAGCATTTT,CASSADRNNQPQHF
TRBJ1-6,TRBV20-1,few,NA,TGCAGTGCTAGTTTCCAGGATGGGGTCCTCCACTTT,CSASFQDGVLHF
TRBJ2-1,TRBV7-9,once,TRBD2,TGTGCCAGCAGCTTTGGGACTAGCGGGAAGTACAATGAGCAGTTCTTC,CASSFGTSGKYNEQFF
TRBJ2-2,TRBV24-1,many,NA,TGTGCCACCAGTGATTCCAGCGGGCGTCACACTTTT,CATSDSSGRHTF
TRBJ1-1,TRBV12-3/TRBV12-4,once,NA,TGTGCCAGCACCCAGGGCCCGGTAGGAGCTTTCTTT,CASTQGPVGAFF
TRBJ2-2,TRBV24-1,few,TRBD2,TGTGCCACCAGTGATTTGCGGACTAGCGGGAACACCGGGGAGCTGTTTTTT,CATSDLRTSGNTGELFF
TRBJ2-7,TRBV9,few,NA,TGTGCCAGCAGCGTAGGCGGGCCCGGCTCCTACGAGCAGTACTTC,CASSVGGPGSYEQYF
TRBJ2-7,TRBV4-2,NA,NA,TGTGCCAGCAGCCAAGGAATCGAGGGGTTGACTGGTTACGAGCAGTACTTC,CASSQGIEGLTGYEQYF
TRBJ1-6,TRBV18,few,NA,TGTGCCAGCTCACCCCTGGACACGAGGGGGGATTCACCCCTCCACTTT,CASSPLDTRGDSPLHF
TRBJ2-7,TRBV5-1,few,NA,TGCGCCAGCAGCCCGAGCGGTTACTCCTACGAGCAGTACTTC,CASSPSGYSYEQYF
TRBJ2-1,TRBV12-3/TRBV12-4,few,TRBD2,TGTGCCAGCAGACTAGCGGGGGGGGCCTACAATGAGCAGTTCTTC,CASRLAGGAYNEQFF
TRBJ2-1,TRBV6-4,NA,NA,TGTGCCAGCAGTGAACAAGGGGGGACAGACTACAATGAGCAGTTCTTC,CASSEQGGTDYNEQFF
TRBJ1-2,TRBV15,NA,NA,TGTGCCACCAGCTCCGCCGGGATAGCTAACTATGGCTACACCTTC,CATSSAGIANYGYTF
TRBJ1-2,TRBV19,few,NA,TGTGCCAGTAGTTACCCCGGGACTGGCTATGGCTACACCTTC,CASSYPGTGYGYTF
TRBJ1-2,TRBV30,NA,TRBD1,TGTGCCTGGATCGGACAGGGAGGCTATGGCTACACCTTC,CAWIGQGGYGYTF
TRBJ2-2,TRBV28,few,TRBD1,TGTGCCAGCAGTTACCGGGACAGGGGAGATCCCGGGGAGCTGTTTTTT,CASSYRDRGDPGELFF
TRBJ1-2,TRBV7-9,NA,TRBD1,TGTGCCAGCAGCTTAGCCCCAGTAAGGGGGCCTAACTATGGCTACACCTTC,CASSLAPVRGPNYGYTF
TRBJ2-1,TRBV7-3,many,TRBD2,TGTGCCAGCAGCCCCCATCGGATATGGTCTAGCGGGGACAATGAGCAGTTCTTC,CASSPHRIWSSGDNEQFF
TRBJ2-3,TRBV20-1,few,NA,TGCAGTGCGCCCGTAGGGGCAGGGTCAGATACGCAGTATTTT,CSAPVGAGSDTQYF
TRBJ2-2,TRBV20-1,NA,NA,TGCAGTGCTCGAAAGCCTGAAAGGGCCGGGGAGCTGTTTTTT,CSARKPERAGELFF
TRBJ2-2,TRBV6-1,few,TRBD1,TGTGCCAGCACCGGGACAGGGTACACCGGGGAGCTGTTTTTT,CASTGTGYTGELFF
TRBJ1-1,TRBV7-2,NA,NA,TGTGCCAGCAGCCCCCGGGGGCGGAACACTGAAGCTTTCTTT,CASSPRGRNTEAFF
TRBJ1-2,TRBV6-5,medium-sized,TRBD1,TGTGCCAGCAGTTACCGACAGGGGCCGGCGGATGGCTACACCTTC,CASSYRQGPADGYTF
TRBJ1-1,TRBV2,few,TRBD1,TGTGCCAGCGGGGGGACAGGGGCGAACACTGAAGCTTTCTTT,CASGGTGANTEAFF
TRBJ2-7,TRBV5-1,many,NA,TGCGCCAGCAGCTTGGAAGGGGGAGCCTACGAGCAGTACTTC,CASSLEGGAYEQYF
TRBJ1-5,TRBV7-2,NA,NA,TGTGCCAGCAGCTTAGACCAGGTTCAGCCCCAGCATTTT,CASSLDQVQPQHF
TRBJ2-1,TRBV18,NA,NA,TGTGCCAGCTCACCATATAGCCAGACCTACAATGAGCAGTTCTTC,CASSPYSQTYNEQFF
TRBJ2-1,TRBV7-6,many,NA,TGTGCCAGCAGCTCCGGGGGTATATGGAGGTCCTACAATGAGCAGTTCTTC,CASSSGGIWRSYNEQFF
TRBJ1-1,TRBV6-6,few,TRBD1,TGTGCCAGCAGTTCGACCCCACAGGGGGCTGGCACTGAAGCTTTCTTT,CASSSTPQGAGTEAFF
TRBJ1-2,TRBV12-3/TRBV12-4,NA,TRBD1,TGTGCCAGCAGTTGGGGACAGGGGTCCTATGGCTACACCTTC,CASSWGQGSYGYTF
TRBJ1-1,TRBV5-6,once,NA,TGTGCCAGCAGCTTCCATGGCTGGCCGGGTGAAGCTTTCTTT,CASSFHGWPGEAFF